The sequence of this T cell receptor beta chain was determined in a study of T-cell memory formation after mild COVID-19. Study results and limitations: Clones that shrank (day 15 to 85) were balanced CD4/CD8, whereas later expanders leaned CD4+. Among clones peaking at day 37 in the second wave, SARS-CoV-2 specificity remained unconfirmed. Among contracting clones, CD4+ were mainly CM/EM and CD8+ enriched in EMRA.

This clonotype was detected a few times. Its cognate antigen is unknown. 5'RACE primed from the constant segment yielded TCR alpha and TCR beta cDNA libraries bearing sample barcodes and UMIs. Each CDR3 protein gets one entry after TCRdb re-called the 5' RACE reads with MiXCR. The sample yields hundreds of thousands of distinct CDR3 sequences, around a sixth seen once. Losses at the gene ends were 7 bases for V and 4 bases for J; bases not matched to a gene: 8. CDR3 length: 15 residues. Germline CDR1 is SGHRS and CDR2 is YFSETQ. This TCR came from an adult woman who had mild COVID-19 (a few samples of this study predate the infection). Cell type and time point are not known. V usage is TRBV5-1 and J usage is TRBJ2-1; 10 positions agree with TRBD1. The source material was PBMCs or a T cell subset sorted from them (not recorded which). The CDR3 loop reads CASGPDRGLYNEQFF. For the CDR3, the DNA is TGCGCCAGCGGACCTGACAGGGGGCTATACAATGAGCAGTTCTTC.